These 2 T cell receptor beta chains share one sample of origin, sequenced in a study of blood T cells in healthy people across ages. A J-beta primer mix and a sample-barcoded 5' primer were used in a second PCR of about 7 to 12 cycles. A single record per CDR3 protein comes from TCRdb applying MiXCR to the 5' RACE reads. The sample has over 500,000 distinct CDR3 sequences, roughly half seen once; the top ten hold approximately 13%. Source material: blood. The source is a woman of 80 years or more in good health.

The chain recombines TRBV6-5 with TRBJ1-6; no reliable D call. The CDR3 extends over 13 amino acids. The V and J ends lost 6 bases and 5 bases respectively, with 8 bases between them. Germline CDR1 reads MNHEY; CDR2 reads SVGAGI. CDR3 bases: TGTGCCAGCAGGGCGGCGGATAATTCACCCCTCCACTTT. Its translation is CASRAADNSPLHF.

The rearrangement uses TRBV4-2 and TRBJ2-3; TRBD2 aligns across 11 bases. V lost 2 bases to trimming and J lost 4 bases; unmatched junction nucleotides: 14. This CDR3 comprises 19 residues. The germline V gene has CDR1 LGHNA and CDR2 YNFKEQ. The CDR3 coding sequence is TGTGCCAGCAGCCAACCCGGGCTAGCGGGGGGACGCAGGGCAGATACGCAGTATTTT. Amino acids: CASSQPGLAGGRRADTQYF.